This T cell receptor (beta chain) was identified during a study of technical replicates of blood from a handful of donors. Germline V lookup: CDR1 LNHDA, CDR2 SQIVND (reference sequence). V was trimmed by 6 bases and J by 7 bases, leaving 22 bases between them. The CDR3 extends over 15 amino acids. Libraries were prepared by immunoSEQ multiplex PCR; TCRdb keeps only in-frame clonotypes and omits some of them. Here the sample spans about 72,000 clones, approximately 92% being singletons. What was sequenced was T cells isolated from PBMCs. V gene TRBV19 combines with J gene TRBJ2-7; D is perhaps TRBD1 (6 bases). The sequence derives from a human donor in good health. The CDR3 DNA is TGTGCCAGTAGCGCAGGGACACTCTCTTTTGGGGAGCAGTACTTC. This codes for CASSAGTLSFGEQYF.